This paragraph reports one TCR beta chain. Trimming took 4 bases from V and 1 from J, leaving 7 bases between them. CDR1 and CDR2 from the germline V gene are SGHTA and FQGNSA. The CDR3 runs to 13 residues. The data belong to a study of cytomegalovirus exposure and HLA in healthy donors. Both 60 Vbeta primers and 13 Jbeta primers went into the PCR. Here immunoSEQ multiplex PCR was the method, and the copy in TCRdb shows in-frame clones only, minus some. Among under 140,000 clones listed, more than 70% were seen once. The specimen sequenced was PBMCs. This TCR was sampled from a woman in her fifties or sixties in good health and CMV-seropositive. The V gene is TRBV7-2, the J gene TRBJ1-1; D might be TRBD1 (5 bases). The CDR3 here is CASSSDRNTEAFF. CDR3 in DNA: TGTGCCAGCAGCTCAGACAGGAACACTGAAGCTTTCTTT.